This TCR beta chain was found in a study of OX40 agonist ivuxolimab in advanced cancers. At the level of the whole study: Ivuxolimab was an agonistic, fully human IgG2 monoclonal antibody directed against OX40 (CD134), a costimulatory receptor. Intravenous ivuxolimab was administered to patients every 2 weeks at six dose levels: 0.01, 0.1, 0.3, 1.5, 3 and 10 mg/kg. Of the roughly 52 dose-escalation patients, hepatocellular carcinoma was present in about 19, melanoma in some 15, renal cell carcinoma in 9 and head and neck cancer in 9. A male proportion of about 79% and a mean age of approximately 55 years, ranging from about 23 to 79, were recorded for the dose-escalation cohort. Patients were allowed to have had prior anti-PD-1, anti-PD-L1 or anti-CTLA-4 therapy, and less than 45% of the dose-escalation patients had previously received checkpoint inhibitors. Partial responses occurred in three dose-escalation patients, of whom one had hepatocellular carcinoma and two had cutaneous melanoma. Peripheral TCRbeta sequencing was intended to test whether TCR sequence diversity was altered and clonal T-cell expansion was caused by ivuxolimab. The paper describes the monotherapy dose-escalation part (N of about 47 patients) of the phase I trial of ivuxolimab. The research as a whole found: The antigen specificity of the clonally expanded peripheral T cells was not determined. At doses of 0.1 to 3.0 mg/kg, clonal expansion of both CD4+ and CD8+ blood T cells was observed from baseline to week 6. In the 0.1-3.0 mg/kg groups, partial responders were among the patients with the lowest normalized peripheral clonal expansion, particularly in CD8+ T cells. After ivuxolimab, expanded clones were on average more numerous among CD8+ T cells than among CD4+ T cells. Low levels of normalized T-cell clonal expansion were also shown by some nonresponding patients.

CDR1 and CDR2 are drawn from the germline V gene: SGHNT, YENEEA. The CDR3 runs 15 residues from the cysteine to the phenylalanine. Just the 45-base CDR3 DNA is kept, in frame starting at base 1. The junction shows trimming of 5 bases on V and 3 bases on J, and the gene matches do not reach 6 bases of it. For sequencing of the TCRbeta CDR3 region, genomic DNA was extracted from the sorted cells. The immunoSEQ Assay was used to sequence the TCRbeta CDR3 regions. What TCRdb holds here is the immuneACCESS table cut down to in-frame rearrangements. Part of the clones is not present; checked against another copy, under half of the missing clones reflect an unresolved V gene, and the others are unexplained. The sample records about 90,000 clones, roughly 90% of which are singletons. The ten top clones hold approximately 0.16% of the sample. The trial excluded patients who had a history of autoimmune disease or were on systemic immunosuppression. Peripheral blood for TCR sequencing was collected from all dose cohorts at baseline, on cycle 4 day 1, and on cycle 7 day 1. The samples were drawn from a first-in-human, open-label, multicenter phase I dose-escalation trial of ivuxolimab. The trial enrolled adults with locally advanced or metastatic head and neck squamous cell, hepatocellular, melanoma or renal cell carcinoma. Before TCR sequencing, CD4+ and CD8+ T cells were separately sorted from peripheral blood.

A remark on this clone: Its cognate antigen has yet to be identified. Qualities for individual bases were not recorded, and no much larger clone is one base off.

The source of this sequence is an adult with an advanced solid tumor such as melanoma, head and neck, liver or kidney cancer. The source material was CD4+ or CD8+ T cells sorted from blood, sampled in a trial of the OX40 agonist ivuxolimab. This receptor chain uses TRBV11-3 and TRBJ2-3; 9 middle bases align to TRBD2. The CDR3 in this case is CASSPGTSLTDTQYF. The DNA reads TGTGCCAGCAGCCCCGGGACTAGCCTGACAGATACGCAGTATTTT.